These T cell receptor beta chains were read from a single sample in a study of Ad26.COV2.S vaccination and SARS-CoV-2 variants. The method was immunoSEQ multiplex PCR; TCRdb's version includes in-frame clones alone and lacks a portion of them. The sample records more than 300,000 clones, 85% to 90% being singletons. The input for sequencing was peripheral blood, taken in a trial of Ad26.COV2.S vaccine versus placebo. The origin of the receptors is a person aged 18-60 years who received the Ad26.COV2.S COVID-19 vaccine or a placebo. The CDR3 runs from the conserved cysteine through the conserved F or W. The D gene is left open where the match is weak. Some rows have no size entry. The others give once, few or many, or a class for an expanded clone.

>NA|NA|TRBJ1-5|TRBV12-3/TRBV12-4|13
TGTGCCAGCCTTGGGGGGCCCGGTCAGCCCCAGCATTTT
CASLGGPGQPQHF
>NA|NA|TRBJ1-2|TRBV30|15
TGTGCCTGGAGTGTACGGGCGGGGGGGCAAGATGGCTACACCTTC
CAWSVRAGGQDGYTF
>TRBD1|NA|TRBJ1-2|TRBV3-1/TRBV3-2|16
TGTGCCAGCAACGACCGGGACAGGGGTAATAACTATGGCTACACCTTC
CASNDRDRGNNYGYTF
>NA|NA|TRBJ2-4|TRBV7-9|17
TGTGCCAGCAGCTTAGCCGCTGTCAGCCTCGCCAAAAACATTCAGTACTTC
CASSLAAVSLAKNIQYF
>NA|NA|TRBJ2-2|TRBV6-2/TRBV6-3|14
TGTGCCAGCAGTATGCGCGACCTGCCCGGGGAGCTGTTTTTT
CASSMRDLPGELFF
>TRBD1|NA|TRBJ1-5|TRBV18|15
TGTGCCAGCTCACCCCCGGGACAGGGTAATCAGCCCCAGCATTTT
CASSPPGQGNQPQHF
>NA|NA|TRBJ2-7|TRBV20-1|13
TGCAGTGCTAGTGCTTCTGGGTTCTACGAGCAGTACTTC
CSASASGFYEQYF
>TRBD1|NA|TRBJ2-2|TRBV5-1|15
TGCGCCAGCAGCACCAGGACAGGAACCACCGGGGAGCTGTTTTTT
CASSTRTGTTGELFF
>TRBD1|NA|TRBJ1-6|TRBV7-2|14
TGTGCCAGCAGGCAACAGGGGAACAATTCACCCCTCCACTTT
CASRQQGNNSPLHF
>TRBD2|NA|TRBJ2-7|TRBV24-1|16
TGTGCCACCAGTGATGGCGGGAGGGGACCCCCCTACGAGCAGTACTTC
CATSDGGRGPPYEQYF
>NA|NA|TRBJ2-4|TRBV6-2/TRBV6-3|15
TGTGCCAGCAGTTACTCTGCGGTAGCCAAAAACATTCAGTACTTC
CASSYSAVAKNIQYF
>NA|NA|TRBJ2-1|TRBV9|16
TGTGCCAGCAGCCCCCAAGGGCCAAGAACCTACAATGAGCAGTTCTTC
CASSPQGPRTYNEQFF
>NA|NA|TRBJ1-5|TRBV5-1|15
TGCGCCACCGACCCAAGGGTACGGAGCAATCAGCCCCAGCATTTT
CATDPRVRSNQPQHF
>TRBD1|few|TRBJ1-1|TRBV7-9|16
TGTGCCAGCAGCCCCCTAGGACAGGGGAGGAACACTGAAGCTTTCTTT
CASSPLGQGRNTEAFF
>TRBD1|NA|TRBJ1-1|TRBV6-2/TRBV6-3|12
TGTGCCAGCAGTTACGACAGGGCCGAAGCTTTCTTT
CASSYDRAEAFF
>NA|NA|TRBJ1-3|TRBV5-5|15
TGTGCCAGCAGCTTGGAGGGGGGAAGTGGAAACACCATATATTTT
CASSLEGGSGNTIYF
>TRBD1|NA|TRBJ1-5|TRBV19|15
TGTGCCAGTAGTTCCACGGACAGGGGGAGGCAGCCCCAGCATTTT
CASSSTDRGRQPQHF
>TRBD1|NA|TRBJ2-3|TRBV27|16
TGTGCCAGCAGACCGTCGGGACAGGGGGGCGGCGATACGCAGTATTTT
CASRPSGQGGGDTQYF
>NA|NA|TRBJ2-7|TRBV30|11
TGTGCCTGGAGACAGGGTTACGAGCAGTACTTC
CAWRQGYEQYF
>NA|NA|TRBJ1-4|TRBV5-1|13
TGCGCCAGCACGGGGGGTATAGGCGAAAAACTGTTTTTT
CASTGGIGEKLFF
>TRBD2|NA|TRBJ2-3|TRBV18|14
TGTGCCAGCTCACCCGGACTAGCTCCAGATACGCAGTATTTT
CASSPGLAPDTQYF
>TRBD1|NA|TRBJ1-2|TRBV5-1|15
TGCGCCAGCAGCTTGGAAGACAGGGGATCAGGCGGCTACACCTTC
CASSLEDRGSGGYTF
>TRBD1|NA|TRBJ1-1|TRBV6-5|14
TGTGCCAGCAGTTTGGGGACAGCGAACACTGAAGCTTTCTTT
CASSLGTANTEAFF
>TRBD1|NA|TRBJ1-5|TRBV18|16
TGTGCCAGCTCACGAGGACAGGCGGATAGCAATCAGCCCCAGCATTTT
CASSRGQADSNQPQHF
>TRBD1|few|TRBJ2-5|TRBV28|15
TGTGCCAGCAGTCATCGGACAGGGGGCCGAGAGACCCAGTACTTC
CASSHRTGGRETQYF
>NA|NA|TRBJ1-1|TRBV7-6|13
TGTGCCAGCAGCTTAGGTATGAACACTGAAGCTTTCTTT
CASSLGMNTEAFF
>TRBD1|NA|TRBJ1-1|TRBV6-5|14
TGTGCCAGCAGTAGACAGGGCATTATCACTGAAGCTTTCTTT
CASSRQGIITEAFF
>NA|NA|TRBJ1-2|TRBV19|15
TGTGCCAGTAGTATCGACAGCCAATTTAACTATGGCTACACCTTC
CASSIDSQFNYGYTF
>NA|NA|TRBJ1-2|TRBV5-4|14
TGTGCCAGCAGCTTCGGAAGGTCCAACTATGGCTACACCTTC
CASSFGRSNYGYTF
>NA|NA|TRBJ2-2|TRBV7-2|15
TGTGCCAGCAGCTTAGTGTCCTTAAACACCGGGGAGCTGTTTTTT
CASSLVSLNTGELFF
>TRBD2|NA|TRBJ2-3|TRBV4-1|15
TGCGCCAGCAGTTTAGCGGGGGTGGGCACAGATACGCAGTATTTT
CASSLAGVGTDTQYF
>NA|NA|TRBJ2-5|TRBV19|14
TGTGCCAGTAGTATAGGCGGGAACCAAGAGACCCAGTACTTC
CASSIGGNQETQYF
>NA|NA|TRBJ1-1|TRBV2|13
TGTGCCAGCAGTACAGGCCAACACACTGAAGCTTTCTTT
CASSTGQHTEAFF
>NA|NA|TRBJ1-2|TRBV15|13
TGTGCCACCAGCAGAGAGGGAAACTATGGCTACACCTTC
CATSREGNYGYTF
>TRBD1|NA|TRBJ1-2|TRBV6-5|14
TGTGCCAGCACCGCCGACAGGGGGCTCTATGGCTACACCTTC
CASTADRGLYGYTF
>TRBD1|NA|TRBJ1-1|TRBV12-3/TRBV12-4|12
TGTGCCAGCAGTTCCAGGGGGTTGGGAGCTTTCTTT
CASSSRGLGAFF
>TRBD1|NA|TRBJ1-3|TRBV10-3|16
TGTGCCATCAGTTACGCCGGGACAGGGAGAGGAAACACCATATATTTT
CAISYAGTGRGNTIYF
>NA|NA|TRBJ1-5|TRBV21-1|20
TGTGCCAGCAGCCTCAGTATTCCCCTTGCCCGAGGGTATAGCAATCAGCCCCAGCATTTT
CASSLSIPLARGYSNQPQHF
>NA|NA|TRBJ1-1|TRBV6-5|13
TGTGCCAGCATGTGGGGAATGAACACTGAAGCTTTCTTT
CASMWGMNTEAFF
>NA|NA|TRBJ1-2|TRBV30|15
TGTGCCTGGAGTGTACATAGGGCAGGGTACTATGGCTACACCTTC
CAWSVHRAGYYGYTF
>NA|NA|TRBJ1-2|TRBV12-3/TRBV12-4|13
TGTGCCAGCAGGTTAGCGGGGAACTATGGCTACACCTTC
CASRLAGNYGYTF
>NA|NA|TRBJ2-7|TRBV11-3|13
TGTGCCAGCAGTCCGCCGAGCTCCTACGAGCAGTACTTC
CASSPPSSYEQYF
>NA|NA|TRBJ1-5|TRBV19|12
TGTGCCACGAGCGAGCGGACGGGGCCTTGGCATTTT
CATSERTGPWHF
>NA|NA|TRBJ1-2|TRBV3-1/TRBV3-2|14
TGTGCCAGCAGCCAAGGGGAAACAGGAGTCGGCTACACCTTC
CASSQGETGVGYTF
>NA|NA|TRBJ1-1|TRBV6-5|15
TGTGCCAGCAGTTACAACAGGGAGGGGAACACTGAAGCTTTCTTT
CASSYNREGNTEAFF